The 20 T cell receptor beta chains below come from one sample, sequenced in a study of blood T cell repertoires in COVID-19. This table comes from immunoSEQ multiplex PCR, and its TCRdb copy is limited to in-frame clones, with some not included. This sample has 250,000 to 350,000 clones, with around 86% found just once. The specimen sequenced was peripheral blood. The receptor set was obtained from a woman aged 50 to 60 with acute or convalescent COVID-19.

The rearrangement joins TRBV10-3 to TRBJ1-4; weak D call: TRBD1 (6 bases). The CDR3 loop spans 16 amino acids. The V end was cut by 10 bases, the J end by 0 bases, with 18 bases between. The V gene's germline CDR1 is ENHRY and CDR2 SYGVKD. The DNA for the CDR3 is TGTGCCACCTCCCTGGACAGAGTTGCAACTAATGAAAAACTGTTTTTT. It is translated as CATSLDRVATNEKLFF.

The chain has TRBV20-1 and TRBJ2-7; 7 bases are a match to TRBD2. This CDR3 comprises 13 residues. V lost 3 bases to trimming and J lost 3 bases; unmatched junction nucleotides: 5. Germline V gene data show CDR1 as DFQATT and CDR2 as SNEGSKA (reference sequence). CDR3: CSASEGGNYEQYF. CDR3 bases: TGCAGTGCTAGTGAGGGAGGGAACTACGAGCAGTACTTC.

J is TRBJ2-1 and V is TRBV5-1; tentative D call: TRBD1 (5 bases). The V gene lost 2 bases and the J gene lost 7 bases, with 16 bases spanning the gap. CDR3 length: 15 amino acids. Germline CDR1 SGHRS, CDR2 YFSETQ. The CDR3 sequence is CASSLGASPTNEQFF. CDR3 DNA sequence: TGCGCCAGCAGCTTAGGGGCCTCACCTACAAATGAGCAGTTCTTC. Using reference TRBV5-1 and TRBJ2-1 for the parts outside the CDR3, the full variable domain is KAGVTQTPRYLIKTRGQQVTLSCSPISGHRSVSWYQQTPGQGLQFLFEYFSETQRNKGNFPGRFSGRQFSNSRSEMNVSTLELGDSALYLCASSLGASPTNEQFFGPGTRLTVL.

The chain recombines TRBV5-6 with TRBJ2-5; unclear D gene. The CDR3 extends over 13 amino acids. V lost 0 bases, J lost 3 bases, and 6 bases lay in between. Germline V gives CDR1 SGHDT, CDR2 YYEEEE. In nucleotides, the CDR3 is TGTGCCAGCAGCTTGGGCCAGGAAGAGACCCAGTACTTC. Its protein product is CASSLGQEETQYF.

CDR3 nucleotide sequence: TGCGCCAGCAGTCATCAGGGGGCTAACACCGGGGAGCTGTTTTTT. It specifies CASSHQGANTGELFF. The chain couples TRBV23-1 to TRBJ2-2, with TRBD1 matching 8 bases. Being an ORF, TRBV23-1 has a function that is uncertain. Trimming cost V 3 bases and J 2 bases; bases outside gene matches: 2. This CDR3 has 15 residues.

This rearrangement joins TRBV27 to TRBJ2-7; TRBD1 agrees at 9 bases. The J segment lost 3 bases and the V segment lost 6 bases, leaving 6 bases of the junction unmatched. Germline CDR1 and CDR2: MNHEY and SMNVEV (reference sequence). This CDR3 has 14 amino acids. As DNA, the CDR3 is TGTGCCAGCAGGCTACAGGGGGCGAACTACGAGCAGTACTTC. Encoded protein: CASRLQGANYEQYF.

The rearrangement joins TRBV7-3 to TRBJ1-5; 10 bases match TRBD1. Losses at the gene ends were 6 bases for V and 4 bases for J; bases not matched to a gene: 0. The germline V gene has CDR1 SGHTA and CDR2 FQGTGA. The CDR3 consists of 13 residues. CDR3 nucleotides: TGTGCCAGCAGGGGACAGGGGAATCAGCCCCAGCATTTT. Translation: CASRGQGNQPQHF.

The gene calls are TRBV6-5 and TRBJ1-1; D might be TRBD1 (6 bases). The V gene's germline CDR1 is MNHEY and CDR2 SVGAGI. The length of the CDR3 is 15 residues. V was trimmed by 2 bases and J by 1 base, leaving 11 bases between them. The CDR3 loop is CASSYQGRGNTEAFF. As DNA, the CDR3 is TGTGCCAGCAGTTACCAGGGGCGAGGGAACACTGAAGCTTTCTTT.

V usage is TRBV6-5 and J usage is TRBJ2-2; 7 positions match TRBD2. The germline V gene encodes CDR1 MNHEY and CDR2 SVGAGI. The V segment lost 8 bases and the J segment 2 bases; nucleotides outside the gene matches: 8. The CDR3 consists of 15 residues. The CDR3 sequence: CASGWAGVNTGELFF. The DNA of the CDR3 is TGTGCCAGCGGGTGGGCGGGAGTCAACACCGGGGAGCTGTTTTTT.

The chain has TRBV5-1 and TRBJ1-1, with D possibly matching TRBD1 (5 bases). The CDR3 covers 15 residues. Trimming stripped 0 bases from V and 1 base from J, with 10 bases between. Germline values: CDR1 SGHRS, CDR2 YFSETQ. The CDR3 DNA is TGCGCCAGCAGCTTGGAGTCCGGGGGGAACACTGAAGCTTTCTTT. Translated: CASSLESGGNTEAFF.

This clone was recorded only once. The chain carries TRBV30 and TRBJ2-7, with D perhaps matching TRBD1 (5 bases). The germline V and J ends were trimmed by 4 bases and 5 bases, with 21 bases remaining between them. Germline assignment: CDR1 GTSNPN and CDR2 SVGIG (reference sequence). The CDR3 is 15 amino acids. As DNA, the CDR3 is TGTGCCTGGACAGGTGGTAGGACATTACTCCACGAGCAGTACTTC. This sequence encodes CAWTGGRTLLHEQYF.

This chain connects TRBV18 to TRBJ2-3, with 10 bases aligning to TRBD2. Unmatched junction bases numbered 11, after V lost 1 base and J lost 1 base. CDR3 length: 19 residues. Germline CDR1 reads KGHSH; CDR2 reads LQKENI. The CDR3 sequence: CASSPRPGLADGGTDTQYF. CDR3 nucleotides: TGTGCCAGCTCACCACGGCCCGGACTAGCGGATGGGGGCACAGATACGCAGTATTTT.

The sample holds one count of this clone. J is TRBJ1-5 and V is TRBV2, with 7 positions matching TRBD1. This CDR3 comprises 16 residues. The ends lost 4 bases at V and 1 base at J; junction bases unmatched: 7. CDR1 is SNHLY, CDR2 FYNNEI, per germline. DNA for the CDR3: TGTGCCAGCAGTGGACAGGGCACCAGCAGCAATCAGCCCCAGCATTTT. It yields the protein CASSGQGTSSNQPQHF.

The chain carries TRBV27 and TRBJ2-2; 7 positions agree with TRBD1. CDR3 length: 16 amino acids. V trimming: 1 base; J trimming: 5 bases; junction bases outside the gene matches: 7. Germline V gene sequence: CDR1 MNHEY, CDR2 SMNVEV (reference sequence). CDR3 sequence: CASSLYGTVGTGELFF. The CDR3 DNA reads as TGTGCCAGCAGTTTATACGGGACAGTAGGAACCGGGGAGCTGTTTTTT.

The V call is TRBV7-2, the J call TRBJ2-5; possible D gene TRBD2, 6 bases. Germline-derived CDR1 and CDR2 are SGHTA and FQGNSA. V lost 8 bases and J lost 4, with 20 bases in between. The CDR3 has 15 residues. The CDR3 nucleotides read TGTGCCAGCGCCCCGGAGGCAGGGAGGTTAGAGACCCAGTACTTC. Its protein is CASAPEAGRLETQYF.

The CDR3 spells CATSRVRGGYYNEQFF. The DNA of the CDR3 is TGTGCCACCAGCAGAGTTAGGGGGGGCTACTACAATGAGCAGTTCTTC. The chain combines TRBV15 with TRBJ2-1; D is perhaps TRBD2 (7 bases). Germline-derived CDR1 and CDR2 are LNHNV and YYDKDF (reference sequence). The CDR3 runs 16 residues. With 1 base removed from V and 3 bases from J, the gap between germline ends came to 13 bases.

Here the CDR3 reads CASSFQDYYGYTF. The CDR3 coding sequence is TGTGCCAGCAGCTTTCAGGACTACTATGGCTACACCTTC. The rearrangement uses TRBV7-9 and TRBJ1-2; D gene uncertain. The CDR3 extends over 13 amino acids. V lost 3 bases, J lost 3 bases, and 8 bases lay in between. CDR1 and CDR2 from the germline V gene are SEHNR and FQNEAQ (reference sequence).

The genes are TRBV21-1 and TRBJ2-5; the table gives TRBD2 as D, unverified against the DNA. TRBV21-1 is reported as a pseudogene. There are 19 residues in the CDR3. CDR3 coding DNA: TGTGCCAGCAGCAAGAGAGCGGGAGGGCCGGGAAGAGGTCAAGAGACCCAGTACTTC. Its translation: CASSKRAGGPGRGQETQYF.

This clone was seen a single time. This chain uses TRBV24-1 with TRBJ2-1; D might be TRBD2 (6 bases). Germline V gene data show CDR1 as KGHDR and CDR2 as SFDVKD. Trimming took 1 base from V and 0 from J, leaving 9 bases between them. The CDR3 extends over 16 amino acids. In DNA, the CDR3 is TGTGCCACCAGTGATTTAGGCGGGAACTCCTACAATGAGCAGTTCTTC. Its translation is CATSDLGGNSYNEQFF.

V and J are TRBV18 and TRBJ1-6, with TRBD1 matching 9 bases. V shed 3 bases, J shed 7 bases, and the junction held 7 bases outside the gene matches. Per germline, CDR1 KGHSH and CDR2 LQKENI. The CDR3 is 16 amino acids. The CDR3 region is CASSPLQGARNSPLHF. The CDR3 DNA is TGTGCCAGCTCACCCCTACAGGGGGCGCGAAATTCACCCCTCCACTTT. Drawing the rest from reference TRBV18 and TRBJ1-6, the complete variable domain is NAGVMQNPRHLVRRRGQEARLRCSPMKGHSHVYWYRQLPEEGLKFMVYLQKENIIDESGMPKERFSAEFPKEGPSILRIQQVVRGDSAAYFCASSPLQGARNSPLHFGNGTRLTVT.